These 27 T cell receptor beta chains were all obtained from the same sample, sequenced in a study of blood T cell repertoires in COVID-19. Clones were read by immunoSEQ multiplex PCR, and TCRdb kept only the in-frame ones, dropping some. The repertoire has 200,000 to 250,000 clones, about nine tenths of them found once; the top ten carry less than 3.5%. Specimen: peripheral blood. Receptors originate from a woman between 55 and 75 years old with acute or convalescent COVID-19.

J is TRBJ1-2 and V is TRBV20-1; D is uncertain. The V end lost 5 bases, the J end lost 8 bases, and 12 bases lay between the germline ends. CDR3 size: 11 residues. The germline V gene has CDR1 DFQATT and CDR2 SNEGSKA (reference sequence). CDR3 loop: CSAPPGAGYTF. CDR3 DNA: TGCAGTGCTCCCCCGGGTGCCGGCTACACCTTC.

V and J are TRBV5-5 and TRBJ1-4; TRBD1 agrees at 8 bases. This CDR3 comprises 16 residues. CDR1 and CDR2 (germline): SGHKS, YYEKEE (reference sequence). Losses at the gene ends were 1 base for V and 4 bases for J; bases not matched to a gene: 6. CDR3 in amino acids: CASSLFQGAVNEKLFF. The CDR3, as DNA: TGTGCCAGCAGCTTGTTTCAGGGGGCCGTTAATGAAAAACTGTTTTTT.

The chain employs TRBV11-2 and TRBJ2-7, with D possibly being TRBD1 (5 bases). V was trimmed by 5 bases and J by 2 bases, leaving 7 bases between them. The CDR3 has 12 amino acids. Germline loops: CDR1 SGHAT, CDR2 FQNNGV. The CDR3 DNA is TGTGCCAGCAGCCTGGACACCTACGAGCAGTACTTC. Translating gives CASSLDTYEQYF.

The CDR3 sequence is CASSFSREGNSGANVLTF. The CDR3 DNA sequence: TGTGCCAGCAGTTTTAGCCGGGAAGGGAACTCTGGGGCCAACGTCCTGACTTTC. The chain links TRBV6-2 or TRBV6-3 to TRBJ2-6, with TRBD2 as a possible D gene (5 bases). CDR3 length equals 18 residues. V gave up 4 bases and J gave up 0 bases, with 16 bases separating them. Germline loops: CDR1 MNHEY, CDR2 SVGEGT.

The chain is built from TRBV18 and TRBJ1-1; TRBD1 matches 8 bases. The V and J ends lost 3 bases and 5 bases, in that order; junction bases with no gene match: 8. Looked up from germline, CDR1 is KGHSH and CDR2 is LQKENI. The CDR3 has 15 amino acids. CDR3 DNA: TGTGCCAGCTCACCCGGACAGGGACAAAGAACTGAAGCTTTCTTT. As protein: CASSPGQGQRTEAFF. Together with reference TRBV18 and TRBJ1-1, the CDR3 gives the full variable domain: NAGVMQNPRHLVRRRGQEARLRCSPMKGHSHVYWYRQLPEEGLKFMVYLQKENIIDESGMPKERFSAEFPKEGPSILRIQQVVRGDSAAYFCASSPGQGQRTEAFFGQGTRLTVV.

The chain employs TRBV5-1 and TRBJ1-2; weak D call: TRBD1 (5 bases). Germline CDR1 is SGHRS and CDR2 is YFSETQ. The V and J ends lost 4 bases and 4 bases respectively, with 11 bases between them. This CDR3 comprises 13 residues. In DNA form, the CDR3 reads TGCGCCAGCAGCCCACAGGTCCCCTATGGCTACACCTTC. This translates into CASSPQVPYGYTF.

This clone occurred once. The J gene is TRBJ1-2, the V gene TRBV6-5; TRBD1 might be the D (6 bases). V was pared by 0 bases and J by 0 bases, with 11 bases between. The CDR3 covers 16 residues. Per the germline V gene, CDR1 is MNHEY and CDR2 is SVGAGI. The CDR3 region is CASSYSKGGANYGYTF. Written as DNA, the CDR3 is TGTGCCAGCAGTTACTCGAAAGGGGGTGCTAACTATGGCTACACCTTC.

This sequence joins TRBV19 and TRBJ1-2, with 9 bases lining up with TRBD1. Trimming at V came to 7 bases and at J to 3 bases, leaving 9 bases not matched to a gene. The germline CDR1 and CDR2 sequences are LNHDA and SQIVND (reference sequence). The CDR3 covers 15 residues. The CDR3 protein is CASKETGGKYYGYTF. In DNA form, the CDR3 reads TGTGCCAGTAAAGAGACAGGGGGAAAATACTATGGCTACACCTTC.

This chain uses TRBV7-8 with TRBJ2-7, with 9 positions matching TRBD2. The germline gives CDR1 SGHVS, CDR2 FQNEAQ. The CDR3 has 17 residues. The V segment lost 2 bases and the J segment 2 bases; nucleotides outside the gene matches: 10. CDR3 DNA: TGTGCCAGCAGCTTAAGTGAGCGGGCGGGGGGGCCCTACGAGCAGTACTTC. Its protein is CASSLSERAGGPYEQYF.

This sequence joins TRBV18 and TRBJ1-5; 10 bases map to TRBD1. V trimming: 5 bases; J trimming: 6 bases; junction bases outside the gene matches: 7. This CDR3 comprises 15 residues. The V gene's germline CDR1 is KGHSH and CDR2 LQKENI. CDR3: CASSAGTGESQPQHF. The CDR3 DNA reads TGTGCCAGCTCAGCCGGGACAGGGGAGTCTCAGCCCCAGCATTTT.

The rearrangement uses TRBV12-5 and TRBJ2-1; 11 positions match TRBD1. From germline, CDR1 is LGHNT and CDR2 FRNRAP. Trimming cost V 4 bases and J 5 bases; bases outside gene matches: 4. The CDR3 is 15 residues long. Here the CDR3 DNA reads TGTGCTAGTGGTTGGACAGGGGGCGCCCACAATGAGCAGTTCTTC. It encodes CASGWTGGAHNEQFF.

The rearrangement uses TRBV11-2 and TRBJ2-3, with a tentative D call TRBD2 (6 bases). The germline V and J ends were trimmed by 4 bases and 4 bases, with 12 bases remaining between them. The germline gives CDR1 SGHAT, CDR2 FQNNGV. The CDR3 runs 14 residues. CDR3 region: CASSSRWGADTQYF. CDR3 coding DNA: TGTGCCAGCAGCTCTAGGTGGGGGGCAGATACGCAGTATTTT.

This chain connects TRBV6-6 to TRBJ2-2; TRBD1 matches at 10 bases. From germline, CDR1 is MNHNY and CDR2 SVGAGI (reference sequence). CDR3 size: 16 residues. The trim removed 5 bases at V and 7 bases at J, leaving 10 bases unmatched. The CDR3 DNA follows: TGTGCCAGCAGTGGACAGGGGGGACGAGGAGGCGGGGAGCTGTTTTTT. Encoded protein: CASSGQGGRGGGELFF.

CDR3: CASSLPRDRGDYGYTF. In DNA, the CDR3 is TGTGCCAGCAGCTTACCTCGGGACAGGGGAGACTATGGCTACACCTTC. The chain is built from TRBV9 and TRBJ1-2, with 10 positions matching TRBD1. The V gene's germline CDR1 is SGDLS and CDR2 YYNGEE. The CDR3 runs 16 residues. V trimming: 4 bases; J trimming: 3 bases; junction bases outside the gene matches: 9.

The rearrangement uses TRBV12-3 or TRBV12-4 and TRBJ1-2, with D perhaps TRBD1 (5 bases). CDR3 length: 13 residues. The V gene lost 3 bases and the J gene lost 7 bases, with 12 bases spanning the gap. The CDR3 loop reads CASSLGGTGGYTF. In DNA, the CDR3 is TGTGCCAGCAGTTTGGGGGGGACTGGTGGCTACACCTTC.

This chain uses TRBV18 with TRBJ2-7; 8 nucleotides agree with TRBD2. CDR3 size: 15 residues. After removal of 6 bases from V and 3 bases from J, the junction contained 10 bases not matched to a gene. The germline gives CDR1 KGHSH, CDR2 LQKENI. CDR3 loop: CASSTPREGLYEQYF. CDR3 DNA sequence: TGTGCCAGCTCGACCCCTCGGGAGGGTCTCTACGAGCAGTACTTC.

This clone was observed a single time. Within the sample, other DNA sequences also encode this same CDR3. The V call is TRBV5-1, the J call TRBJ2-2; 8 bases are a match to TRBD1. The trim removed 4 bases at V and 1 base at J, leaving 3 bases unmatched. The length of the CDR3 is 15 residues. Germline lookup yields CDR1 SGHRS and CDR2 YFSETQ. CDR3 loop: CASSPGQGNTGELFF. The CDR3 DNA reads TGCGCCAGCAGCCCTGGACAGGGGAACACCGGGGAGCTGTTTTTT.

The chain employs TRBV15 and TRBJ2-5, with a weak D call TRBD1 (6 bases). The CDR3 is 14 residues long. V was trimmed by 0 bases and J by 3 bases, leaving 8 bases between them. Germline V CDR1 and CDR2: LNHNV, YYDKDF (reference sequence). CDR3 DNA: TGTGCCACCAGCAGAGATCCAGGGGAAGAGACCCAGTACTTC. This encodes CATSRDPGEETQYF.

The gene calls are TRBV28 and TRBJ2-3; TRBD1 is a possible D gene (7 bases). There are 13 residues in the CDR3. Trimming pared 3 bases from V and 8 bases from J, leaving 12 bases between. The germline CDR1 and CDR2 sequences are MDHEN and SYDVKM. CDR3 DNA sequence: TGTGCCAGCAGTTTGGGTCAGGGGGGTACGCAGTATTTT. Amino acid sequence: CASSLGQGGTQYF.

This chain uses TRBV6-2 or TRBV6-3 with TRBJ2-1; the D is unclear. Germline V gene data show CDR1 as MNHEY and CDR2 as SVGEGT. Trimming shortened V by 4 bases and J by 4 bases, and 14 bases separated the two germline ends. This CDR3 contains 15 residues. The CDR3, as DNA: TGTGCCAGCAGTTTTAATAGTGCTTTTTACAATGAGCAGTTCTTC. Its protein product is CASSFNSAFYNEQFF.

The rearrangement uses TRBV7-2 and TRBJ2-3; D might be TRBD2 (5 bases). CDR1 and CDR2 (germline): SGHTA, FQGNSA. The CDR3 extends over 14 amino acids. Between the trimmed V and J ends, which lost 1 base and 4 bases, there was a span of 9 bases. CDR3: CASSLVPSPDTQYF. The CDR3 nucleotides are TGTGCCAGCAGCTTAGTACCTAGCCCAGATACGCAGTATTTT.

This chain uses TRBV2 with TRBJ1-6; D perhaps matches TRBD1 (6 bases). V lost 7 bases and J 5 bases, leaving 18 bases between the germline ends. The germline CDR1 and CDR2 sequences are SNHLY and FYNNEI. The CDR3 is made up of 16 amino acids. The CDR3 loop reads CASTPGVKTNNSPLHF. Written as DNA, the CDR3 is TGTGCCAGCACCCCAGGGGTTAAGACTAATAATTCACCCCTCCACTTT.

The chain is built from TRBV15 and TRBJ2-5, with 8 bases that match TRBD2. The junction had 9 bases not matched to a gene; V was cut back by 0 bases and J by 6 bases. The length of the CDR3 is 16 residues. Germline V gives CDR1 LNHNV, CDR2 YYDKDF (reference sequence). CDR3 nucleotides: TGTGCCACCAGCAGAGAACTGGGGACTAGTGTCAAGACCCAGTACTTC. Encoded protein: CATSRELGTSVKTQYF.

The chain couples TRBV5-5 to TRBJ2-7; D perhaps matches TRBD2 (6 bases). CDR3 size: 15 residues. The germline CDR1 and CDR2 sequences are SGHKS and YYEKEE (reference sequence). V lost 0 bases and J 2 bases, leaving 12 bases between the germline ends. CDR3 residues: CASSLEVGGAYEQYF. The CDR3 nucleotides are TGTGCCAGCAGCTTGGAGGTCGGAGGGGCCTACGAGCAGTACTTC.

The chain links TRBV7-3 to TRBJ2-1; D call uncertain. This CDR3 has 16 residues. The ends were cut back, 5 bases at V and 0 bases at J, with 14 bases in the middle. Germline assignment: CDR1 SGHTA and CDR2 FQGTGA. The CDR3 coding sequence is TGTGCCAGCAGCCGACGCTTAAGGAGCTCCTACAATGAGCAGTTCTTC. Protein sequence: CASSRRLRSSYNEQFF.

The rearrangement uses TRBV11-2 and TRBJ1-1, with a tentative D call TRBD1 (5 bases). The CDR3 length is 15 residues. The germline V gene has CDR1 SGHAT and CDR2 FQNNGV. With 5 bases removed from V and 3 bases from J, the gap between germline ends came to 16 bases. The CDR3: CASSPPAGEDTEAFF. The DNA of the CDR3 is TGTGCCAGCAGCCCCCCAGCGGGGGAGGACACTGAAGCTTTCTTT.

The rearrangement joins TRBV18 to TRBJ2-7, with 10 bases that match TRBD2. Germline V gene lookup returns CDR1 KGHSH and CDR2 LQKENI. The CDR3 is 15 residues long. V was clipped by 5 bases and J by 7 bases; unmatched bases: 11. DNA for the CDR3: TGTGCCAGCTCAGAGAGGGCTAGCGGGAGAAGTGAGCAGTACTTC. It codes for CASSERASGRSEQYF.